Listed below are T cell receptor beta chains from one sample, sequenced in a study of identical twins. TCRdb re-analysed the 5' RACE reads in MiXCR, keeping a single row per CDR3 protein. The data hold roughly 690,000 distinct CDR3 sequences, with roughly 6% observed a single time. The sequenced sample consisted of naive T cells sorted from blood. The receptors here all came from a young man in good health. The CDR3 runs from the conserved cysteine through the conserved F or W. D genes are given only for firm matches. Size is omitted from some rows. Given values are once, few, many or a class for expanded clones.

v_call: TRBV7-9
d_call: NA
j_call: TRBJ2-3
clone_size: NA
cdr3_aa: CASSLDFRESQYF
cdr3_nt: TGTGCCAGCAGCTTAGATTTCAGGGAATCGCAGTATTTT

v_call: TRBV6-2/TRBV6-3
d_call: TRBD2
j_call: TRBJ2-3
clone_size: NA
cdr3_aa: CASSYLGLAGGFTDTQYF
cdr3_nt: TGTGCCAGCAGTTACCTAGGACTAGCGGGAGGATTCACAGATACGCAGTATTTT

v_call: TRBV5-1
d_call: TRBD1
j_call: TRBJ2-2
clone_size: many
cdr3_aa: CASSLGRTGITGELFF
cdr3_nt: TGCGCCAGCAGCTTGGGTCGGACAGGAATAACCGGGGAGCTGTTTTTT

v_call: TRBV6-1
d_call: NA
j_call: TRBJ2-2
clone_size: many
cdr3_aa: CASNRGVSAGELFF
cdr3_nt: TGTGCCAGCAATCGTGGGGTTTCGGCCGGGGAGCTGTTTTTT

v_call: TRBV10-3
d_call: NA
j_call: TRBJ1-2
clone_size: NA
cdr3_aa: CAIKVRGPLDGYTF
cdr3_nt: TGTGCCATAAAAGTGAGGGGCCCCCTGGATGGCTACACCTTC

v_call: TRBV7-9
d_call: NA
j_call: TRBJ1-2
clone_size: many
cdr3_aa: CASSLSPIGARGYTF
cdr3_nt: TGTGCCAGCAGCCTCAGTCCAATCGGGGCGCGGGGCTACACCTTC

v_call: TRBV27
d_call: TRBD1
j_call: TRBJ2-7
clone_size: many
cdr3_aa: CASRAGQGLTYEQYF
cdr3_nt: TGTGCCAGCAGAGCCGGACAGGGGCTCACCTACGAGCAGTACTTC

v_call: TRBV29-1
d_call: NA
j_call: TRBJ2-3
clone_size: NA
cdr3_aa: CSVGGTPADTQYF
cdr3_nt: TGCAGCGTTGGGGGGACTCCAGCCGATACGCAGTATTTT

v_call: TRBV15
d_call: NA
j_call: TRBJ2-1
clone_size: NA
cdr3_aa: CATSIARANEQFF
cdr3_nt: TGTGCCACCAGCATAGCGAGGGCCAATGAGCAGTTCTTC

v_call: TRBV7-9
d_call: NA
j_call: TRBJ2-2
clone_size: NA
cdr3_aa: CASHNTGELFF
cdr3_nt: TGTGCCTCCCATAACACCGGGGAGCTGTTTTTT

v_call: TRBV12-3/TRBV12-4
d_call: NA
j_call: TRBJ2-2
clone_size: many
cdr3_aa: CASNPDPAAGELFF
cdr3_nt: TGTGCCAGCAACCCGGACCCGGCGGCCGGGGAGCTGTTTTTT

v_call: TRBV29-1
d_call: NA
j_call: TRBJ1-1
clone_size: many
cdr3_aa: CSGQTNTEAFF
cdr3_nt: TGCAGCGGACAGACAAACACTGAAGCTTTCTTT

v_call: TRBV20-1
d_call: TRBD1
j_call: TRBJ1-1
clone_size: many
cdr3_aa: CSAQPGGKDTEAFF
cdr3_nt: TGCAGTGCTCAACCAGGGGGCAAGGACACTGAAGCTTTCTTT

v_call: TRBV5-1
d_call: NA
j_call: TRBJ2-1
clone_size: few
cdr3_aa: CASRNRANPGDEQFF
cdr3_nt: TGCGCCAGCAGAAACCGGGCGAACCCCGGCGATGAGCAGTTCTTC

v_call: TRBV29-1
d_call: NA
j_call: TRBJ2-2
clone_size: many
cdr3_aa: CSHMDAGELFF
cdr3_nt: TGCAGCCATATGGATGCCGGGGAGCTGTTTTTT

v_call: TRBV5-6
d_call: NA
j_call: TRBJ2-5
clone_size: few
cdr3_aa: CASTVTLEETQYF
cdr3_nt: TGTGCCAGCACCGTGACACTCGAAGAGACCCAGTACTTC

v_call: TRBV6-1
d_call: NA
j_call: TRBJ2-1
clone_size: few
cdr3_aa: CASKNALSYNEQFF
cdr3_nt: TGTGCCAGCAAGAACGCCCTCTCCTACAATGAGCAGTTCTTC

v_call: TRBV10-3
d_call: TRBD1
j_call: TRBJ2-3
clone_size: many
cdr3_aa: CAIRATGGHTDTQYF
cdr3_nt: TGTGCCATCAGGGCGACAGGGGGCCACACAGATACGCAGTATTTT

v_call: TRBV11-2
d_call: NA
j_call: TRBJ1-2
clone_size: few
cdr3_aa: CASSPRPGTDGYGYTF
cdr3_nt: TGTGCCAGCAGCCCCCGCCCCGGGACGGATGGCTATGGCTACACCTTC

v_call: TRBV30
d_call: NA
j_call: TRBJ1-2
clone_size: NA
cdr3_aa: CAWSVGGAVGYTF
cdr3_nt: TGTGCCTGGAGTGTAGGGGGGGCGGTCGGCTACACCTTC

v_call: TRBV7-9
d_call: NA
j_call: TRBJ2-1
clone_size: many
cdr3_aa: CASSFEARGRGANEQFF
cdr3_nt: TGTGCCAGCAGCTTCGAAGCCCGGGGCAGGGGAGCCAATGAGCAGTTCTTC

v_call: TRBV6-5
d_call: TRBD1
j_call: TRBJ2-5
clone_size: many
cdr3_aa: CASRTGEETQYF
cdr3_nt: TGTGCCAGCAGGACAGGGGAAGAGACCCAGTACTTC

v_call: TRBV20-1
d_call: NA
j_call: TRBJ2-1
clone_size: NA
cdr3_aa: CSARGEGYEQFF
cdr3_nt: TGCAGTGCTAGGGGAGAAGGTTATGAGCAGTTCTTC

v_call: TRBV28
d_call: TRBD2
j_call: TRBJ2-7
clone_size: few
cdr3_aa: CASSPGGSLSYEQYF
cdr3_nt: TGTGCCAGCAGCCCGGGGGGATCCCTATCCTACGAGCAGTACTTC

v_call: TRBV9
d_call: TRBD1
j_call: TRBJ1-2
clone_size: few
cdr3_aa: CASSVGGGEAYGYTF
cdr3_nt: TGTGCCAGCAGCGTAGGAGGGGGCGAGGCCTATGGCTACACCTTC

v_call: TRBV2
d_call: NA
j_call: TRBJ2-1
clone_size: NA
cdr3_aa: CASRNRARWEFF
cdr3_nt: TGTGCCAGCAGGAACAGGGCCCGATGGGAGTTCTTC

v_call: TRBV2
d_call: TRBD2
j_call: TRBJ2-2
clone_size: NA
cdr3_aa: CAGVAGGVTGELFF
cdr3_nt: TGTGCCGGAGTAGCGGGAGGGGTCACCGGGGAGCTGTTTTTT

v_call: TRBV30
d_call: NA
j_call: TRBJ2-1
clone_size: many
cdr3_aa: CAWKLGPMLRQFF
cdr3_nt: TGTGCCTGGAAGTTGGGCCCTATGCTTCGGCAGTTCTTC

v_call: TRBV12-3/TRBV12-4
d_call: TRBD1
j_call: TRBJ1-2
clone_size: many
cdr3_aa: CASSSGQARGYGYTF
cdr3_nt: TGTGCCAGCAGTTCCGGACAGGCGAGGGGTTATGGCTACACCTTC

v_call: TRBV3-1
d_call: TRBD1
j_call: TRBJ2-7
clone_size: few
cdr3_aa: CASSQGTGTAYEQYF
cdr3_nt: TGTGCCAGCAGCCAAGGGACAGGGACGGCCTACGAGCAGTACTTC

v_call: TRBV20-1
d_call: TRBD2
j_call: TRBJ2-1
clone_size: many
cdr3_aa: CSARDVAGHPADEQFF
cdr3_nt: TGCAGTGCTAGAGACGTAGCGGGACACCCGGCGGATGAGCAGTTCTTC

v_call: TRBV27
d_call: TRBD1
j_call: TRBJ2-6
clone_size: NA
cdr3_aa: CASRPTSTGKANVLTF
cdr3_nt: TGTGCCAGCAGGCCCACATCGACAGGGAAAGCCAACGTCCTGACTTTC

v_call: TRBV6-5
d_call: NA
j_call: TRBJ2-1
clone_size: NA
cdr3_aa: CASSYSGTTYNEQFF
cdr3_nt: TGTGCCAGCAGTTACTCGGGAACTACTTACAATGAGCAGTTCTTC

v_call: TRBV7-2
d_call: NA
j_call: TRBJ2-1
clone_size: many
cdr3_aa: CASSRRSYNEQFF
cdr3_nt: TGTGCCAGCAGCCGAAGATCTTACAATGAGCAGTTCTTC

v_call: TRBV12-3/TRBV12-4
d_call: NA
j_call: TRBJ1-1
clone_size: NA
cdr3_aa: CASSYTVAFF
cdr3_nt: TGTGCCAGCAGTTATACCGTAGCTTTCTTT

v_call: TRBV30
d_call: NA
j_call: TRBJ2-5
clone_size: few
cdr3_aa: CAWSVGVETQYF
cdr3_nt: TGTGCCTGGAGTGTGGGGGTCGAGACCCAGTACTTC

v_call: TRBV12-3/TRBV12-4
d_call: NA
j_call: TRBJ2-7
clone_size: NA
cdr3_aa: CASSFGLRSSYEQCF
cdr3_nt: TGTGCCAGCAGTTTTGGACTCAGGAGCTCCTACGAGCAGTGCTTC

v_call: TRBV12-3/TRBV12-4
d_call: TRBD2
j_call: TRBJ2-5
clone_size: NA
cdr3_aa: CASSGKLAGGPKETQYF
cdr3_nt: TGTGCCAGTTCAGGGAAACTAGCGGGAGGGCCTAAAGAGACCCAGTACTTC

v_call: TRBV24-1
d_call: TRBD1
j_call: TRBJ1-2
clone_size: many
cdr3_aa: CATSDLKTGGYYGYTF
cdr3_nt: TGTGCCACCAGTGATCTCAAGACAGGGGGCTACTATGGCTACACCTTC

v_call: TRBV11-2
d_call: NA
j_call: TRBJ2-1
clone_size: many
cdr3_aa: CASSLTGTPRPNEQFF
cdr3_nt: TGTGCCAGCAGCTTGACCGGGACTCCCCGGCCCAATGAGCAGTTCTTC

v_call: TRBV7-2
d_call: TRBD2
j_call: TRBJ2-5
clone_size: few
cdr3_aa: CASSLALQRGQETQYF
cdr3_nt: TGTGCCAGCAGCTTAGCGTTGCAGCGGGGCCAAGAGACCCAGTACTTC

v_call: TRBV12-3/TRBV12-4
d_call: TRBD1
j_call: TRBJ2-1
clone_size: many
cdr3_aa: CASRGTGGLQSSYNEQFF
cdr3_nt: TGTGCCAGCAGGGGGACAGGGGGCCTCCAAAGCTCCTACAATGAGCAGTTCTTC

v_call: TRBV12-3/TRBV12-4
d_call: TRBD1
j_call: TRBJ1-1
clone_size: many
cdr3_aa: CASSLPLGQGSTEAFF
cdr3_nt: TGTGCCAGCAGTTTACCGCTGGGACAGGGGAGCACTGAAGCTTTCTTT

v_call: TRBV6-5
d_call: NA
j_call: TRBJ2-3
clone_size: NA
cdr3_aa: CASSYSAGGTDTQYF
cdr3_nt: TGTGCCAGCAGTTACTCGGCAGGGGGCACAGATACGCAGTATTTT

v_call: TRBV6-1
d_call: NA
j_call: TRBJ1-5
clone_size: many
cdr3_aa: CASSEPGGTQPQHF
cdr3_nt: TGTGCCAGCAGTGAACCGGGGGGCACTCAGCCCCAGCATTTT

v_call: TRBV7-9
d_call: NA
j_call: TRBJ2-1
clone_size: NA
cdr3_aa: CASSLVTVSYNEQFF
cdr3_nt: TGTGCCAGCAGCTTAGTAACGGTCTCCTACAATGAGCAGTTCTTC

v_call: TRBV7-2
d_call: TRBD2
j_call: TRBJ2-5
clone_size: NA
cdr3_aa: CASSRGAGGPETQYF
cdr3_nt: TGTGCCAGCAGCCGTGGGGCGGGAGGGCCAGAGACCCAGTACTTC

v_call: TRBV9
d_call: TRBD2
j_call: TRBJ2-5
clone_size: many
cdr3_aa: CASSEGLAGETQYF
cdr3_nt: TGTGCCAGCAGCGAGGGACTAGCGGGGGAGACCCAGTACTTC

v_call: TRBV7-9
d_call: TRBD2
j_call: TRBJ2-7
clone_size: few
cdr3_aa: CASSPAEGLARTYEQYF
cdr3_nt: TGTGCCAGCAGCCCCGCGGAAGGACTAGCGCGGACCTACGAGCAGTACTTC

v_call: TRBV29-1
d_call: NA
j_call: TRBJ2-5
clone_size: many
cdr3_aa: CSGAHGRGKETQYF
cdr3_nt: TGCAGCGGCGCGCACGGAAGGGGGAAAGAGACCCAGTACTTC

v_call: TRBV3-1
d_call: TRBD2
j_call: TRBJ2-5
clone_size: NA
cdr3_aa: CASSQGLAVPSAGTQYF
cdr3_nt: TGTGCCAGCAGCCAAGGGCTAGCGGTCCCTTCGGCGGGGACCCAGTACTTC